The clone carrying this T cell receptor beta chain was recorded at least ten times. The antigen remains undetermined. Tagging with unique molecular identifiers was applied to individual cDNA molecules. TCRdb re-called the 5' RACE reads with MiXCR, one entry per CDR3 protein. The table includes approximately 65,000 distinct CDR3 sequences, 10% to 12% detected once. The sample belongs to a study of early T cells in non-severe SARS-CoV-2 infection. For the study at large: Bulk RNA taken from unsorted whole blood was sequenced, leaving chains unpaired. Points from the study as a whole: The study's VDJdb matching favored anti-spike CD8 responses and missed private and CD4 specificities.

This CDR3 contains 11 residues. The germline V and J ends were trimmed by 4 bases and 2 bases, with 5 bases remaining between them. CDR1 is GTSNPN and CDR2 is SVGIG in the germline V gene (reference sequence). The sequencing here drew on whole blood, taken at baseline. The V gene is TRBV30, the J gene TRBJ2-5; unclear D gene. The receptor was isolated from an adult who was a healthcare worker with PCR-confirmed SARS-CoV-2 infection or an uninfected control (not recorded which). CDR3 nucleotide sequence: TGTGCCTGGAACCATCAAGAGACCCAGTACTTC. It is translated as CAWNHQETQYF.